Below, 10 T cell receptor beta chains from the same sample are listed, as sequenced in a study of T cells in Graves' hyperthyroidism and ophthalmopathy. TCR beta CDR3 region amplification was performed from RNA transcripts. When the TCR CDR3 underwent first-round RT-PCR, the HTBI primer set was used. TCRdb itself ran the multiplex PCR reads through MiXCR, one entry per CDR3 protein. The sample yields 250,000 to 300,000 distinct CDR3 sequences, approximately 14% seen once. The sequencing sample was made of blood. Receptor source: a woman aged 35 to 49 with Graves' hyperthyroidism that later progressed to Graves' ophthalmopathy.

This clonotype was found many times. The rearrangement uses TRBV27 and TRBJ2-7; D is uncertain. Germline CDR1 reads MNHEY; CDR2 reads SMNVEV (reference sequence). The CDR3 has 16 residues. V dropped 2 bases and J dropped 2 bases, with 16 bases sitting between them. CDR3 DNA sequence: TGTGCCAGCAGTTTAGAAGTCCAGGCGCTGCCCTACGAGCAGTACTTC. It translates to CASSLEVQALPYEQYF.

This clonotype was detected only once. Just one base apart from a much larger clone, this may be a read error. Here the CDR3 DNA reads TGTGCCAGCAAGCCTGCCTCGGAGGGCCTATTCTACAATGAGCACTTCTTC. Its translation is CASKPASEGLFYNEHFF. The rearrangement uses TRBV7-8 and TRBJ2-1, with a weak D call TRBD2 (6 bases). CDR3 length: 17 residues. Germline V gene data show CDR1 as SGHVS and CDR2 as FQNEAQ. The full variable domain, its missing parts supplied by reference TRBV7-8 and TRBJ2-1, is GAGVSQSPRYKVAKRGQDVALRCDPISGHVSLFWYQQALGQGPEFLTYFQNEAQLDKSGLPSDRFFAERPEGSVSTLKIQRTQQEDSAVYLCASKPASEGLFYNEHFFGPGTRLTVL.

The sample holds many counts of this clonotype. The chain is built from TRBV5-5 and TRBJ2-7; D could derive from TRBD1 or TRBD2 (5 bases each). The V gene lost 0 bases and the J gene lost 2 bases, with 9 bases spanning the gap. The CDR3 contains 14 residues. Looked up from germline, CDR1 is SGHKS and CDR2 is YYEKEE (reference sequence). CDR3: CASSLGGTAYEQYF. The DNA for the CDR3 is TGTGCCAGCAGCTTGGGGGGGACCGCCTACGAGCAGTACTTC. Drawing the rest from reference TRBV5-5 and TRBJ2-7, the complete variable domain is DAGVTQSPTHLIKTRGQQVTLRCSPISGHKSVSWYQQVLGQGPQFIFQYYEKEERGRGNFPDRFSARQFPNYSSELNVNALLLGDSALYLCASSLGGTAYEQYFGPGTRLTVT.

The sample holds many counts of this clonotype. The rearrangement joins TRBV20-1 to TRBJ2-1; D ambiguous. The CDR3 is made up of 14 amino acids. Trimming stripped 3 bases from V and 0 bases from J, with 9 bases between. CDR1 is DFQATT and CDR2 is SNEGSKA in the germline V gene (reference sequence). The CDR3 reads CSARGTSSYNEQFF. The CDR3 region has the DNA TGCAGTGCTAGGGGAACGAGCTCCTACAATGAGCAGTTCTTC.

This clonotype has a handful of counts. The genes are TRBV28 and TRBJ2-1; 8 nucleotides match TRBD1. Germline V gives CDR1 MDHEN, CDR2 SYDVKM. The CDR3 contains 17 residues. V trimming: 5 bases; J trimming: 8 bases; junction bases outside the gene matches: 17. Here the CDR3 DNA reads TGTGCCAGCAGTCTAGGAATTATCACAGGGGGGAATGATGAGCAGTTCTTC. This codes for CASSLGIITGGNDEQFF.

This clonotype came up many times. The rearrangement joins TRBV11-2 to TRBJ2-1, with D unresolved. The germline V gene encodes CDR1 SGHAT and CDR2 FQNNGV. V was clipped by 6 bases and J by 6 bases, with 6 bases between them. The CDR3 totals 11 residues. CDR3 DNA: TGTGCCAGCAGTGAGCTCAATGAGCAGTTCTTC. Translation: CASSELNEQFF.

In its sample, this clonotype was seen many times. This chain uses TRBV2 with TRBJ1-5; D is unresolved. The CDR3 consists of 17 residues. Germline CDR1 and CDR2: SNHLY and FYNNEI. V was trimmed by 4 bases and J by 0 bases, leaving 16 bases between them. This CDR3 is CASSGRQTFYSNQPQHF. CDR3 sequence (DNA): TGTGCCAGCAGTGGCCGACAAACCTTTTATAGCAATCAGCCCCAGCATTTT. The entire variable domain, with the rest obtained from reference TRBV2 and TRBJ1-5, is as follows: EPEVTQTPSHQVTQMGQEVILRCVPISNHLYFYWYRQILGQKVEFLVSFYNNEISEKSEIFDDQFSVERPDGSNFTLKIRSTKLEDSAMYFCASSGRQTFYSNQPQHFGDGTRLSIL.

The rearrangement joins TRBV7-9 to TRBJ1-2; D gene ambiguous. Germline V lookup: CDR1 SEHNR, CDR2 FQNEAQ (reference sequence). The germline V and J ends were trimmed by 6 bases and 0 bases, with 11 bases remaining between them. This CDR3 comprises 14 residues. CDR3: CASSFTPANYGYTF. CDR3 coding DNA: TGTGCCAGCAGTTTCACCCCAGCTAACTATGGCTACACCTTC.

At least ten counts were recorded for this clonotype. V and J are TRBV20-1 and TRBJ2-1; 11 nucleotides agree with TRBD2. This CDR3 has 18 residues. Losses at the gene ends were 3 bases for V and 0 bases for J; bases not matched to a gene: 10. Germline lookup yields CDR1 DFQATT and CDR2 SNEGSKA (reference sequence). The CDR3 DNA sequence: TGCAGTGCTAGCCAAGGACTAGCGGGCCCTGACTCCTACAATGAGCAGTTCTTC. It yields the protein CSASQGLAGPDSYNEQFF.

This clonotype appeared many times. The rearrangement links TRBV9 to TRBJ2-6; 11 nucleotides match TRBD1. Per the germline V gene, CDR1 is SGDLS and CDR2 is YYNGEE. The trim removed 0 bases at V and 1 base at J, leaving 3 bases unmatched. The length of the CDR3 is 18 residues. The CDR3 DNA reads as TGTGCCAGCAGCGTAGGTGGGACAGGGGGATCTGGGGCCAACGTCCTGACTTTC. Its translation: CASSVGGTGGSGANVLTF.